The present T cell receptor (beta chain) was sequenced within a study of response to subunit inactivated influenza vaccine. General study findings and limits: Authors suggested seasonal influenza vaccinations each recruit few new T cells.

Of note for this clonotype: Its antigen remains unidentified.

TCRdb used MiXCR to reprocess the RT-PCR reads, holding one entry per CDR3 protein. The table lists roughly 180,000 distinct CDR3 sequences, 7.5% to 10% of them singletons. The V gene lost 0 bases and the J gene lost 1 base, with 8 bases spanning the gap. CDR1 and CDR2 (germline): SGHRS, YFSETQ. CDR3 length: 14 residues. The sample was non-naive T cells sorted from PBMCs, taken on the day of vaccination. The receptor comes from a man aged 50 or older who received an inactivated influenza vaccine. J is TRBJ2-7 and V is TRBV5-1, with D hard to call. CDR3 sequence: CASSLDVRSYEQYF. As DNA, the CDR3 is TGCGCCAGCAGCTTGGACGTGAGGTCCTACGAGCAGTACTTC.